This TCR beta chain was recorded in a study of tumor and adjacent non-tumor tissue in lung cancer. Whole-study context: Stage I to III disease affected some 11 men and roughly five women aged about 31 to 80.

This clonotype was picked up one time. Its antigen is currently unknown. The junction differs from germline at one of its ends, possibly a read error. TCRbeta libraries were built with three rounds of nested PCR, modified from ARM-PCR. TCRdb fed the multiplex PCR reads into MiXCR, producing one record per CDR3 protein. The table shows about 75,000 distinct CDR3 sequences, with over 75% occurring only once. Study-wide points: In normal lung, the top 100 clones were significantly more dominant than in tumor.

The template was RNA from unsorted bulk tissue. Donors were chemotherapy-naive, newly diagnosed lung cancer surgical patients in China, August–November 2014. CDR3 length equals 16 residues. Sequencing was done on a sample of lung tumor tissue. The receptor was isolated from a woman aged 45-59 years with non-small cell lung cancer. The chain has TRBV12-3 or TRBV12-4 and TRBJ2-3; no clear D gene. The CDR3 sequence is CVSSSGSWSFTDTQYF. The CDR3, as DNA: TGTGTCAGCAGTTCAGGTAGTTGGAGTTTCACAGATACGCAGTATTTT.